One and the same sample provided the 22 T cell receptor beta chains below, sequenced in a study of cytomegalovirus exposure and HLA in healthy donors. A multiplex PCR was run with 60 Vbeta primers and 13 Jbeta primers. Sequenced by immunoSEQ multiplex PCR; TCRdb stores in-frame clones only, minus some. The table shows 60,000 to 75,000 clones, with 79% occurring only once. The sample taken for sequencing was PBMCs. These receptor sequences come from a woman aged 25 to 45 in good health and CMV-seronegative.

A remark on this clone: At one of its ends the junction is not consistent with the germline gene, which may arise from a read error. The genes are TRBV5-1 and TRBJ2-4; TRBD1 matches 8 bases. There are 14 residues in the CDR3. Looked up from germline, CDR1 is SGHRS and CDR2 is YFSETQ. The CDR3 sequence is CASSDRTGHERLDF. CDR3 DNA: TGCGCCAGCAGCGATCGGACAGGGCACGAAAGATTGGACTTC.

The chain recombines TRBV7-2 with TRBJ2-2, with 8 positions matching TRBD2. Germline CDR1 SGHTA, CDR2 FQGNSA. The length of the CDR3 is 16 residues. Trimming at V came to 5 bases and at J to 6 bases, leaving 11 bases not matched to a gene. The CDR3: CASSKRAPGGAGELFF. CDR3 coding DNA: TGTGCCAGCAGCAAAAGGGCTCCGGGAGGGGCCGGGGAGCTGTTTTTT.

The rearrangement links TRBV9 to TRBJ2-3, with D possibly TRBD1 on 6 matching bases. The V end was cut by 4 bases, the J end by 9 bases, with 21 bases between. CDR1 and CDR2 from the germline V gene are SGDLS and YYNGEE. CDR3 length: 15 amino acids. CDR3 sequence (DNA): TGTGCCAGCAGCAAACAACAGGGCCCTTTGGGGACGCAGTATTTT. It yields the protein CASSKQQGPLGTQYF.

This chain connects TRBV5-1 to TRBJ1-5; D possibly corresponds to TRBD1 (6 bases). The CDR3 runs 14 residues. Germline V CDR1 and CDR2: SGHRS, YFSETQ. V lost 0 bases and J lost 5, with 9 bases in between. The CDR3 nucleotides are TGCGCCAGCAGCTTGGCCCCAGGGGATCAGCCCCAGCATTTT. It is translated as CASSLAPGDQPQHF.

This clone occurred a few times. This chain uses TRBV7-9 with TRBJ2-6, with D perhaps TRBD2 (5 bases). The CDR3 runs to 18 residues. Germline lookup yields CDR1 SEHNR and CDR2 FQNEAQ (reference sequence). V dropped 5 bases and J dropped 2 bases, with 19 bases sitting between them. The CDR3 sequence is CASSPILPGNTGANVLTF. CDR3 DNA sequence: TGTGCCAGCAGCCCAATTCTTCCGGGGAATACTGGGGCCAACGTCCTGACTTTC.

The V call is TRBV7-8, the J call TRBJ2-1; D unclear. The CDR3 is 14 amino acids. The germline gives CDR1 SGHVS, CDR2 FQNEAQ. Trimming removed 4 bases from V and 5 bases from J, with 12 bases in between. DNA for the CDR3: TGTGCCAGCAGCTGCGCAGAAACAGACAATGAGCAGTTCTTC. Residues: CASSCAETDNEQFF. The full variable domain, in which reference TRBV7-8 and TRBJ2-1 provide the parts outside the CDR3, is GAGVSQSPRYKVAKRGQDVALRCDPISGHVSLFWYQQALGQGPEFLTYFQNEAQLDKSGLPSDRFFAERPEGSVSTLKIQRTQQEDSAVYLCASSCAETDNEQFFGPGTRLTVL.

This rearrangement joins TRBV7-9 to TRBJ2-6; tentative D call: TRBD2 (5 bases). V was clipped by 5 bases and J by 12 bases, with 11 bases between them. There are 12 residues in the CDR3. Germline V CDR1 and CDR2: SEHNR, FQNEAQ (reference sequence). CDR3: CASSLRLTVLTF. The CDR3 nucleotides read TGTGCCAGCAGCCTAAGACTAACCGTCCTGACTTTC.

The chain couples TRBV5-1 to TRBJ1-4, with 11 bases matching TRBD1. This CDR3 contains 16 residues. The V and J ends lost 0 bases and 7 bases, in that order; junction bases with no gene match: 5. CDR1 is SGHRS and CDR2 is YFSETQ in the germline V gene. The CDR3 DNA sequence: TGCGCCAGCAGCTTGGTCGGACAGGGGGCGCGTGAAAAACTGTTTTTT. It encodes CASSLVGQGAREKLFF.

The J gene is TRBJ2-2, the V gene TRBV4-2; D gene unclear. Trimming took off 0 bases at V and 6 bases at J, with 14 bases between the two ends. The length of the CDR3 is 16 residues. Germline V gives CDR1 LGHNA, CDR2 YNFKEQ. CDR3 region: CASSQDSFSIPGELFF. CDR3 nucleotides: TGTGCCAGCAGCCAAGATAGCTTTTCAATCCCCGGGGAGCTGTTTTTT.

The V and J genes are TRBV19 and TRBJ1-5; 9 nucleotides line up with TRBD1. V was clipped by 7 bases and J by 9 bases; unmatched bases: 10. Germline V gene lookup returns CDR1 LNHDA and CDR2 SQIVND (reference sequence). The CDR3 is 14 amino acids. In nucleotides, the CDR3 is TGTGCCAGTATCAGTCTGGACAGGGGAGGGCCCCAGCATTTT. This sequence encodes CASISLDRGGPQHF.

The chain carries TRBV15 and TRBJ1-5; D call uncertain. V shed 1 base and J shed 11 bases, with 21 bases lying between them. Germline assignment: CDR1 LNHNV and CDR2 YYDKDF (reference sequence). The CDR3 has 16 amino acids. This CDR3 is CATSRGVGRSLGTQHF. In DNA form, the CDR3 reads TGTGCCACCAGCAGAGGGGTAGGCCGGTCCCTCGGGACCCAGCATTTT.

Notes on this clone: At one end the junction does not follow the germline gene, possibly because of a read error. The rearrangement uses TRBV7-7 and TRBJ2-2; D gene uncertain. This CDR3 has 13 residues. Per the germline V gene, CDR1 is SSHAT and CDR2 is FNYEAQ (reference sequence). In DNA form, the CDR3 reads TGTGCTAGCAGCCATCGACTTGCCGGGGAGCTGTTTTTT. This gives the protein CASSHRLAGELFF.

The CDR3 DNA is TGTGCCTGGAGTTCCTTAGCCGGGGAGCTGTTTTTT. Amino acid sequence: CAWSSLAGELFF. The chain links TRBV30 to TRBJ2-2; D uncertain. Germline V CDR1 and CDR2: GTSNPN, SVGIG (reference sequence). The V end lost 2 bases, the J end lost 6 bases, and 7 bases lay between the germline ends. The CDR3 consists of 12 residues.

This chain connects TRBV27 to TRBJ2-3, with a possible D match to TRBD2 (7 bases). Between the trimmed V and J ends, which lost 3 bases and 3 bases, there was a span of 13 bases. The CDR3 sequence is 15 residues long. Germline CDR1 is MNHEY and CDR2 is SMNVEV (reference sequence). Written as DNA, the CDR3 is TGTGCCAGCAGTTTTGGGGGGGCGGAAACAGATACGCAGTATTTT. Its translation: CASSFGGAETDTQYF.

The J gene is TRBJ2-7, the V gene TRBV28, with D hard to call. The CDR3 is 14 residues long. Trimming took off 2 bases at V and 0 bases at J, with 8 bases between the two ends. The germline V gene encodes CDR1 MDHEN and CDR2 SYDVKM. CDR3 residues: CASSLQESSYEQYF. The CDR3 nucleotides are TGTGCCAGCAGTTTACAGGAAAGCTCCTACGAGCAGTACTTC.

The CDR3 DNA sequence: TGCGCCAGCAGCTACATGGGAGGCCGAGCCGGCGTACTCTATGGCTACACCTTC. Its protein is CASSYMGGRAGVLYGYTF. This chain uses TRBV5-1 with TRBJ1-2; D is undetermined. Looked up from germline, CDR1 is SGHRS and CDR2 is YFSETQ. V lost 3 bases and J lost 4, with 25 bases in between. This CDR3 has 18 residues.

A note on this clone: A junction boundary mismatches the germline segment, possibly from a read error. In nucleotides, the CDR3 is TGTGCCAGCAGCCAGCAGAGGTCAGGGGGAAATCAGCCCCGGCATTTT. Translated: CASSQQRSGGNQPRHF. The V call is TRBV5-6, the J call TRBJ1-5; 7 bases map to TRBD1. Germline V gene lookup returns CDR1 SGHDT and CDR2 YYEEEE. The CDR3 is made up of 16 amino acids.

The rearrangement links TRBV7-9 to TRBJ1-4, with 10 bases lining up with TRBD1. This CDR3 comprises 16 residues. J lost 5 bases, V lost 8 bases, and 11 bases had no gene match. Germline CDR1 SEHNR, CDR2 FQNEAQ (reference sequence). The CDR3 reads CASFRSGTGVNEKLFF. CDR3 nucleotides: TGTGCCAGCTTTCGATCGGGGACAGGGGTGAATGAAAAACTGTTTTTT.

V usage is TRBV11-2 and J usage is TRBJ2-7, with TRBD1 matching 8 bases. Trimming at V came to 0 bases and at J to 5 bases, leaving 3 bases not matched to a gene. Germline-derived CDR1 and CDR2 are SGHAT and FQNNGV. CDR3 length: 14 residues. CDR3 amino acids: CASSLDRGRDEQYF. The CDR3 DNA reads as TGTGCCAGCAGCTTAGACAGGGGGCGCGACGAGCAGTACTTC.

The chain has TRBV7-9 and TRBJ2-2; no reliable D call. Germline V gives CDR1 SEHNR, CDR2 FQNEAQ (reference sequence). The CDR3 loop spans 14 amino acids. Deletions cut 5 bases from V and 0 bases from J, with 7 bases between. The CDR3 DNA follows: TGTGCCAGCAGCCCCTTCTCGAACACCGGGGAGCTGTTTTTT. Translation gives CASSPFSNTGELFF.

This sequence joins TRBV15 and TRBJ1-2; no clear D gene. CDR3 length: 14 amino acids. Germline V gene lookup returns CDR1 LNHNV and CDR2 YYDKDF (reference sequence). V was cut by 1 base and J by 8 bases, with 14 bases left in between. The chain's CDR3 is CATSRVSEGGGYTF. Here the CDR3 DNA reads TGTGCCACCAGCAGAGTTAGTGAGGGAGGCGGCTACACCTTC.

This chain links TRBV5-6 with TRBJ2-1; D possibly corresponds to TRBD1 (5 bases). V gave up 0 bases and J gave up 5 bases, with 6 bases separating them. CDR1 SGHDT and CDR2 YYEEEE come from the germline V gene. The CDR3 extends over 13 amino acids. For the CDR3, the DNA is TGTGCCAGCAGCTTGGAGGGGAACAATGAGCAGTTCTTC. Translation: CASSLEGNNEQFF.